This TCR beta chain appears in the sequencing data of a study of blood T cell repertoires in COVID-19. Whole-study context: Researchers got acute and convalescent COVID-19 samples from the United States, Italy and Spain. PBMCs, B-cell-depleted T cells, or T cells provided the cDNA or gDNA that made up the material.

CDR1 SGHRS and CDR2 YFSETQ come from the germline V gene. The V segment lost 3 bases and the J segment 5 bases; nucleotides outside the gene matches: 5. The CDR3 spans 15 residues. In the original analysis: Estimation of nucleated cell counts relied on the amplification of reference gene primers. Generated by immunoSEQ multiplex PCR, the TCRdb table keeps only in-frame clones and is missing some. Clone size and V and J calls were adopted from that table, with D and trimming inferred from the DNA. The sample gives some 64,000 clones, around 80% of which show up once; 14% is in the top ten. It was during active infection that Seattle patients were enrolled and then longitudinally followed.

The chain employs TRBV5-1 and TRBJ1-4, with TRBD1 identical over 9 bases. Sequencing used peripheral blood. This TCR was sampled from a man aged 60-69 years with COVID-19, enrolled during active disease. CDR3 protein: CASSSTGTGNEKLFF. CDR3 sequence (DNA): TGCGCCAGCAGCTCCACCGGGACAGGGAATGAAAAACTGTTTTTT.